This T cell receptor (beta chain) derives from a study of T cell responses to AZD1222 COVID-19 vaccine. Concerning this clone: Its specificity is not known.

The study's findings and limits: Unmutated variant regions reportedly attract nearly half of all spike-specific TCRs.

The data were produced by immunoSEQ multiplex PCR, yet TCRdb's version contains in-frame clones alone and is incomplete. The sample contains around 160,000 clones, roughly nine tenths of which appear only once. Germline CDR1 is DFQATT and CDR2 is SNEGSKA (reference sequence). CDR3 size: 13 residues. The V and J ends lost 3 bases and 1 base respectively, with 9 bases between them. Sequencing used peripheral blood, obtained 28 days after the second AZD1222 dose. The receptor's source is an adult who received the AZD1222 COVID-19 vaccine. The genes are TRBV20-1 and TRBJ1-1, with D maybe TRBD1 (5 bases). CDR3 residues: CSASSGKNTEAFF. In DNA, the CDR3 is TGCAGTGCTAGTTCAGGGAAGAACACTGAAGCTTTCTTT.